Included here is one T cell receptor (beta chain) sequence, with context. Original processing methods: By means of reference gene primer amplification, nucleated cell counts were estimated. Data came from immunoSEQ multiplex PCR; TCRdb stores just in-frame clones and leaves some out. V and J calls and clone size are copied from that table; D and trimming were computed from the DNA. Among approximately 96,000 clones listed, 81% were seen once. This specimen belongs to a study of blood T cell repertoires in COVID-19. This CDR3 comprises 17 residues. Germline CDR1 and CDR2: LGHNA and YNFKEQ. The V end was cut by 0 bases, the J end by 1 base, with 16 bases between.

The V call is TRBV4-2, the J call TRBJ2-7; D gene ambiguous. The TCR originated in a woman at least 80 years old with acute or convalescent COVID-19. What was sequenced was peripheral blood. CDR3 coding DNA: TGTGCCAGCAGCCAAGATGGTGGAGCCATCGCTTCCTACGAGCAGTACTTC. Encoded protein: CASSQDGGAIASYEQYF.